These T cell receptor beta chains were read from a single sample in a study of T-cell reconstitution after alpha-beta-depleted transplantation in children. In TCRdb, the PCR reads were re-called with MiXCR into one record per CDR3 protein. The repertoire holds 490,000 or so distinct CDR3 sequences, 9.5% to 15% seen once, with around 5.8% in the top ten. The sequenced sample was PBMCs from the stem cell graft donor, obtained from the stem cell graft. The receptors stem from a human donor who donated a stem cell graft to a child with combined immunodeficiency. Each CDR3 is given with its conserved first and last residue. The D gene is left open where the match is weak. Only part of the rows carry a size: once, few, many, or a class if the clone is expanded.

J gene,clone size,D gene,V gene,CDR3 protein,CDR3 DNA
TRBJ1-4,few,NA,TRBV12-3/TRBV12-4,CASSITSTNEKLFF,TGTGCCAGCAGCATTACCTCCACTAATGAAAAACTGTTTTTT
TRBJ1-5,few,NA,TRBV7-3,CASRGGGCQPQHF,TGTGCCAGCCGCGGTGGGGGCTGTCAGCCCCAGCATTTT
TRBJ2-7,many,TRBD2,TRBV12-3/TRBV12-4,CASSLSGRSAYEQYF,TGTGCCAGCAGTCTCAGCGGGAGGTCGGCCTACGAGCAGTACTTC
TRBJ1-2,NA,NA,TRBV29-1,CSVGDAPKGYTF,TGCAGCGTTGGGGATGCCCCTAAAGGCTACACCTTC
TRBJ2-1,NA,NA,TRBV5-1,CASSLQGPEQFF,TGCGCCAGCAGCTTGCAAGGACCTGAGCAGTTCTTC
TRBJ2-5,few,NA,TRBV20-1,CSASRPGGVETQYF,TGCAGTGCTAGTCGGCCAGGAGGGGTTGAGACCCAGTACTTC
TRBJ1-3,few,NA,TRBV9,CASSTETGLSGNTIYF,TGTGCCAGCAGCACCGAAACGGGCCTCTCTGGAAACACCATATATTTT
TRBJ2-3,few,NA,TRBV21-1,CASSITSEGGPDTQYF,TGTGCCAGCAGCATTACATCGGAAGGGGGCCCAGATACGCAGTATTTT
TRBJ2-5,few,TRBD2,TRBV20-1,CSARRTSEETQYF,TGCAGTGCTAGACGGACTAGCGAAGAGACCCAGTACTTC
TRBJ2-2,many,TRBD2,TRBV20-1,CSATSSGGPNTGELFF,TGCAGTGCTACATCTAGCGGGGGCCCGAACACCGGGGAGCTGTTTTTT
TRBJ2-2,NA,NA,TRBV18,CASSKGLLGGTGELFF,TGTGCCAGCTCCAAAGGACTCCTCGGAGGCACCGGGGAGCTGTTTTTT
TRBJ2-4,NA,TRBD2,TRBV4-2,CASSQVSSAGVAKNIQYF,TGTGCCAGCAGCCAAGTTAGTTCGGCGGGGGTAGCCAAAAACATTCAGTACTTC
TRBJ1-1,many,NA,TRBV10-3,CAISDPRHNFEAFF,TGTGCCATCAGTGATCCCAGACACAATTTTGAAGCTTTCTTT
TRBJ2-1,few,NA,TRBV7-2,CASSSDRPRSSYNEQFF,TGTGCCAGCAGCTCGGACAGACCCAGAAGCTCCTACAATGAGCAGTTCTTC
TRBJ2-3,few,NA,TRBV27,CASSPRVAGTDTQYF,TGTGCCAGCAGTCCTCGGGTAGCGGGCACAGATACGCAGTATTTT